The text below deals with one TCR beta chain. Its target is unknown. Donors, healthy HIV-negative adults, lacked recent acute infections or vaccinations. V dropped 6 bases and J dropped 4; count of bases not matched to a gene: 4. The CDR3 is 13 residues long. Germline CDR1 and CDR2: LNHDA and SQIVND (reference sequence). Profiled with immunoSEQ multiplex PCR; TCRdb holds only in-frame clones, not every one. The sample holds 2.5 million or so clones; over 85% are singletons and the top ten take roughly 0.15%. This entry is derived from a study of shared clonotypes between healthy human individuals. Points from the study as a whole: Larger estimated richness was generally seen in naive subsets than in memory subsets. Clonotype sharing across a few donors was observed for about 4.8% of naive CD4 clonotypes.

The receptor's source is a man aged 18 to 29 in good health. This chain joins TRBV19 and TRBJ2-5; TRBD2 agrees at 8 bases. What was sequenced was naive CD4+ T cells sorted from blood. Regarding subset: CD45RA+ positively selected. In DNA form, the CDR3 reads TGTGCCAGTAGAGACAGCGGGAGAGAGACCCAGTACTTC. It translates to CASRDSGRETQYF.